This TCR beta chain was identified in a study of blood T cell repertoires in COVID-19 (dated by TCRdb to about 2020). Study-wide context: Samples covering the acute and convalescent phases of COVID-19 were provided by collaborators in the United States, Italy and Spain. The prospective study material was composed of cDNA or gDNA derived from T cells, B-cell-depleted T cells, or PBMCs. The dataset comprised deeply sampled blood TCRbeta repertoires from subjects exposed to, actively infected with, or recovered from COVID-19. The repertoires were released in a freely available public database meant as a resource for research on the immune response to SARS-CoV-2. The samples were drawn from the first 160 participants of the ongoing ImmuneRACE study and from 1,254 subjects provided by 6 global collaborators. A de-identified subject ID, COVID-19 status, age in years and sex were almost always included in the sample metadata. Where available, HLA class I and class II types were taken from metadata supplied by the sample provider and were not determined by assay-based typing.

Germline trimming: 3 bases from V, 1 base from J; junction bases outside gene matches: 8. The CDR3, cysteine through phenylalanine, is 18 amino acids long. Kept here is only the CDR3 DNA, which spans 54 bases and is read in frame from base 1. From a lookup of the germline V gene, CDR1 and CDR2 are KGHSH and LQKENI. Collaborating institutions collected whole blood in K2EDTA tubes following their own protocols. Collaborator samples were shipped for TCRbeta analysis as frozen whole blood, isolated PBMCs, or DNA extracted from either sample type. To note about this clone: No cognate antigen has been identified for it. Base quality data are lacking; no much larger clone is found one base away.

What the authors observed across the whole study: The amount of clinical and demographic metadata varied by source and participant and was provided uncurated.

The immunoSEQ Assay, a bias-controlled multiplex PCR, was used to amplify TCRbeta CDR3 regions from genomic DNA. On the authors' methods: The number of nucleated cells in each sample was estimated by amplification of reference gene primers within the assay. Sequence reads were collapsed and filtered to measure the absolute abundance of every unique TCRbeta CDR3 rearrangement. For each sample, productive Simpson clonality was calculated as the square root of Simpson's diversity index across productive rearrangements. The table comes from immuneACCESS by way of TCRdb, which keeps in-frame sequences with V and J called. Part of the clones is missing from these tables; in studies checked, under half for an unresolved V gene and the rest for unknown reasons. V, J and clone size are those of that table, while D and trimming were read from the DNA. The sample table holds around 30,000 clones, of which around 90% were seen once. The ten largest clones capture roughly a fifth of the sample.

The sequencing sample was made of peripheral blood. This clonotype originated in a man older than 75 with acute or convalescent COVID-19. The sequence is built from TRBV18 and TRBJ1-6; 8 bases in between match TRBD1. DNA sequence: TGTGCCAGCTCACCTTTCACTCAGGGGGCGTCCTATAATTCACCCCTCCACTTT. It translates as CASSPFTQGASYNSPLHF.